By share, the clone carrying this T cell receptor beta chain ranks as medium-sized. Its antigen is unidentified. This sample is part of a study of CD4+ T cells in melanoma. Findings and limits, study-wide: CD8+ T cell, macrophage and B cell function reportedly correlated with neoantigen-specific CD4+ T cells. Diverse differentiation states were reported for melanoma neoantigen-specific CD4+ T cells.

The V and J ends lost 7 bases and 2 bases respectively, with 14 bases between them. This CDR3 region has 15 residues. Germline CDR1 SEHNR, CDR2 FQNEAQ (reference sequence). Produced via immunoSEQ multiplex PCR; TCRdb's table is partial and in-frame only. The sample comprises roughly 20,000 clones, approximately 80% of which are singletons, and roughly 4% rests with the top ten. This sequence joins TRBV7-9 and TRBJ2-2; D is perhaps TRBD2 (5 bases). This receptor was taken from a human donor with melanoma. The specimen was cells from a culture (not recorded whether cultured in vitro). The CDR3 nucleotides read TGTGCCAGCACCCACCGAGAGGGAAACACCGGGGAGCTGTTTTTT. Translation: CASTHREGNTGELFF.